What follows are 8 T cell receptor beta chains derived from one specimen sequenced in a study of blood T cell repertoires in COVID-19. Clones were sequenced by immunoSEQ multiplex PCR, and TCRdb holds only the in-frame ones, with some missing. The profile shows around 260,000 clones, around nine tenths of them singletons. Sequencing was performed on peripheral blood. The receptors were sampled from a woman in her 70s with COVID-19, enrolled during active disease.

The chain recombines TRBV6-5 with TRBJ1-1, with a tentative D call TRBD1 (5 bases). V dropped 0 bases and J dropped 4 bases, with 15 bases sitting between them. Germline V CDR1 and CDR2: MNHEY, SVGAGI. CDR3 length: 16 amino acids. This CDR3 is CASSYSAGLGGTEAFF. The CDR3 nucleotides read TGTGCCAGCAGTTACTCGGCAGGGTTAGGCGGCACTGAAGCTTTCTTT.

The chain is built from TRBV7-9 and TRBJ1-1, with a weak D call TRBD1 (6 bases). V was cut by 1 base and J by 8 bases, with 8 bases left in between. Germline V CDR1 and CDR2: SEHNR, FQNEAQ (reference sequence). The CDR3 contains 12 residues. For the CDR3, the DNA is TGTGCCAGCAGCTTAGTTGGACAGGAAGCTTTCTTT. Translated, it gives CASSLVGQEAFF.

The chain is built from TRBV6-5 and TRBJ1-6, with a tentative D call TRBD1 (5 bases). Trimming stripped 5 bases from V and 10 bases from J, with 15 bases between. CDR3 length: 14 residues. CDR1 is MNHEY and CDR2 is SVGAGI in the germline V gene. The CDR3 sequence: CASSIQQEGSPLHF. The CDR3 DNA reads TGTGCCAGCAGTATACAACAGGAGGGGTCACCCCTCCACTTT.

The chain carries TRBV6-6 and TRBJ2-7; 8 nucleotides match TRBD2. This CDR3 contains 16 residues. The V gene end was trimmed by 0 bases and the J gene end by 4 bases; junction bases not matched to a gene: 8. The germline V gene has CDR1 MNHNY and CDR2 SVGAGI (reference sequence). The CDR3 nucleotides read TGTGCCAGCAGTTACTCCTTTACTAGCGGCGAATACGAGCAGTACTTC. Amino acid sequence: CASSYSFTSGEYEQYF.

This rearrangement joins TRBV10-3 to TRBJ1-2, with 10 positions matching TRBD1. The CDR3 sequence is 14 residues long. Trimming removed 2 bases from V and 8 bases from J; junction bases left unmatched: 5. Germline lookup yields CDR1 ENHRY and CDR2 SYGVKD. CDR3 in amino acids: CAISEAGQGRGYTF. CDR3 bases: TGTGCCATCAGTGAGGCGGGACAGGGGCGAGGCTACACCTTC.

The V gene is TRBV18, the J gene TRBJ2-1; 7 bases agree with TRBD1. Germline loops: CDR1 KGHSH, CDR2 LQKENI. The V gene end was trimmed by 2 bases and the J gene end by 12 bases; junction bases not matched to a gene: 19. CDR3 length: 17 residues. This chain's CDR3 is CASSPIRRGPTPGGQFF. CDR3 sequence (DNA): TGTGCCAGCTCACCAATTCGAAGGGGGCCGACCCCAGGAGGGCAGTTCTTC.

V usage is TRBV5-1 and J usage is TRBJ2-3; tentatively, D is TRBD2 (6 bases). Germline V CDR1 and CDR2: SGHRS, YFSETQ. Trimming removed 0 bases at V and 14 bases at J, with 16 bases between. There are 13 residues in the CDR3. The DNA of the CDR3 is TGCGCCAGCAGCTTGGAGTCCGGGAGAAGCGTGTATTTT. This sequence encodes CASSLESGRSVYF. Full variable domain (rest looked up from reference TRBV5-1 and TRBJ2-3): KAGVTQTPRYLIKTRGQQVTLSCSPISGHRSVSWYQQTPGQGLQFLFEYFSETQRNKGNFPGRFSGRQFSNSRSEMNVSTLELGDSALYLCASSLESGRSVYFGPGTRLTVL.

The chain links TRBV18 to TRBJ2-2; D is ambiguous. Germline assignment: CDR1 KGHSH and CDR2 LQKENI. V lost 3 bases, J lost 3 bases, and 14 bases lay in between. The CDR3 has 16 amino acids. Here the CDR3 reads CASSPRLTLDTGELFF. In nucleotides, the CDR3 is TGTGCCAGCTCACCTCGACTCACCTTAGACACCGGGGAGCTGTTTTTT.